The entry below gives a single TCR beta chain sequence along with its context. Per the original data handling: The authors estimated nucleated cell counts from reference gene primer amplification. Assay used: immunoSEQ multiplex PCR; TCRdb lists only in-frame clones, some missing. The V and J calls and clone size were taken over from that table, and D and trimming were inferred from the DNA. The sample shows 72,000 or so clones, around nine tenths of them seen only once. These data are taken from a study of blood T cell repertoires in COVID-19. As for the study in general: Researchers got acute and convalescent COVID-19 samples from the United States, Italy and Spain. T cells, B-cell-depleted T cells, or PBMCs supplied cDNA or gDNA.

Germline loops: CDR1 SEHNR, CDR2 FQNEAQ (reference sequence). V dropped 1 base and J dropped 8 bases, with 11 bases sitting between them. CDR3 length: 14 residues. The TCR originated in a man aged 60 to 75 with acute or convalescent COVID-19. The specimen was peripheral blood. The chain couples TRBV7-9 to TRBJ1-4; D unclear. CDR3 nucleotide sequence: TGTGCCAGCAGCTTAGGGCGACTCAGCGAAAAACTGTTTTTT. This codes for CASSLGRLSEKLFF.